The 27 T cell receptor beta chains given below trace back to one sample, sequenced in a study. TCRdb reprocessed the RT-PCR reads with MiXCR, giving one entry per CDR3 protein. This table holds about 680,000 distinct CDR3 sequences, 13% to 15% found once. Sequencing was carried out using memory CD4+ T cells from blood. Source of these receptors: a female donor in good health, serving as a healthy control.

This clonotype was seen only a few times. The chain is built from TRBV4-3 and TRBJ1-4; 7 bases agree with TRBD1. In germline, CDR1 is LGHNA, CDR2 YSLEER. Losses at the gene ends were 0 bases for V and 5 bases for J; bases not matched to a gene: 6. This CDR3 comprises 16 residues. The CDR3 reads CASSQEKQGRNEKLFF. The CDR3 DNA sequence: TGCGCCAGCAGCCAAGAGAAACAGGGGCGGAATGAAAAACTGTTTTTT.

In this sample, this clonotype turned up many times. This chain connects TRBV5-1 to TRBJ2-2; tentative D call: TRBD1 (5 bases). CDR1 and CDR2 (germline): SGHRS, YFSETQ. V lost 5 bases and J 0 bases, leaving 11 bases between the germline ends. CDR3 length: 15 residues. CDR3 loop: CASSDGAANTGELFF. The CDR3, as DNA: TGCGCCAGCAGTGATGGGGCGGCGAACACCGGGGAGCTGTTTTTT.

This clonotype appeared a few times. The rearrangement joins TRBV7-8 to TRBJ2-7; 9 nucleotides line up with TRBD2. Per germline, CDR1 SGHVS and CDR2 FQNEAQ. The ends lost 0 bases at V and 0 bases at J; junction bases unmatched: 0. The CDR3 covers 15 residues. The DNA for the CDR3 is TGTGCCAGCAGCTTAGCGACTAGCGGCTCCTACGAGCAGTACTTC. It codes for CASSLATSGSYEQYF.

This clonotype came up many times. V is TRBV6-6 and J is TRBJ1-2; D uncertain. Germline V gene lookup returns CDR1 MNHNY and CDR2 SVGAGI (reference sequence). The CDR3 consists of 12 residues. V dropped 5 bases and J dropped 2 bases, with 6 bases sitting between them. As DNA, the CDR3 is TGTGCCAGCAGTACCCCCAACTATGGCTACACCTTC. The encoded protein is CASSTPNYGYTF.

This clonotype turned up a few times. The chain couples TRBV20-1 to TRBJ2-2; D might be TRBD2 (5 bases). CDR3 length: 15 residues. The V and J ends lost 2 bases and 4 bases respectively, with 14 bases between them. From germline, CDR1 is DFQATT and CDR2 SNEGSKA (reference sequence). CDR3 loop: CSARRMAAGTGELFF. CDR3 DNA: TGCAGTGCTAGAAGGATGGCCGCGGGCACCGGGGAGCTGTTTTTT.

This clonotype was seen more than once but under ten times. The chain uses TRBV3-1 and TRBJ2-7; TRBD1 matches at 8 bases. V shed 0 bases and J 0 bases; nucleotides not matched to a gene: 7. Germline V gene sequence: CDR1 LGHDT, CDR2 YNNKEL (reference sequence). This CDR3 is 17 amino acids long. The CDR3 loop is CASSQDRRTGFSYEQYF. For the CDR3, the DNA is TGTGCCAGCAGCCAAGATAGAAGGACAGGGTTCTCCTACGAGCAGTACTTC.

At least ten counts were recorded for this clonotype. The chain joins TRBV4-2 to TRBJ1-6, with D perhaps matching TRBD1 (5 bases). CDR1 LGHNA and CDR2 YNFKEQ come from the germline V gene. CDR3 size: 16 residues. V shed 4 bases and J shed 8 bases, with 18 bases lying between them. The CDR3 reads CASSLAATVGDSPLHF. For the CDR3, the DNA is TGTGCCAGCAGCCTCGCGGCGACAGTGGGTGATTCACCCCTCCACTTT.

In this sample, this clonotype turned up a few times. CDR3 protein: CASSQDPQGMTTGELFF. The DNA of the CDR3 is TGTGCCAGCAGCCAAGATCCGCAGGGTATGACCACCGGGGAGCTGTTTTTT. V usage is TRBV4-2 and J usage is TRBJ2-2; D perhaps matches TRBD1 (5 bases). The CDR3 totals 17 residues. Trimming stripped 0 bases from V and 4 bases from J, with 15 bases between. Germline assignment: CDR1 LGHNA and CDR2 YNFKEQ.

V gene TRBV5-1 combines with J gene TRBJ2-5, with unresolved D. Between the trimmed V and J ends, which lost 0 bases and 4 bases, there was a span of 10 bases. Germline V lookup: CDR1 SGHRS, CDR2 YFSETQ. The CDR3 has 14 residues. CDR3 protein: CASSLAFLGETQYF. Written as DNA, the CDR3 is TGCGCCAGCAGCTTGGCCTTCTTGGGAGAGACCCAGTACTTC.

This clonotype appeared many times. V usage is TRBV29-1 and J usage is TRBJ2-3, with 10 bases identical to TRBD1. Looked up from germline, CDR1 is SQVTM and CDR2 is ANQGSEA. With 3 bases clipped from V and 3 bases from J, the junction kept 3 bases outside the gene matches. The CDR3 is 14 residues long. The CDR3, as DNA: TGCAGCGTTGATTGGGACAGGGGAACAGATACGCAGTATTTT. Its translation: CSVDWDRGTDTQYF.

A few counts support this clonotype. V usage is TRBV11-2 and J usage is TRBJ2-1; 9 nucleotides match TRBD1. This CDR3 spans 15 amino acids. V lost 6 bases, J lost 9 bases, and 12 bases stayed unmatched. Germline V gene sequence: CDR1 SGHAT, CDR2 FQNNGV. The CDR3 sequence: CASSRGQGIHFEQFF. The CDR3 bases are TGTGCCAGCAGTCGAGGACAGGGGATACACTTTGAGCAGTTCTTC.

This clonotype was detected a few times. The chain carries TRBV6-2 or TRBV6-3 and TRBJ2-7; D unclear. Between the trimmed V and J ends, which lost 6 bases and 3 bases, there was a span of 12 bases. The CDR3 is made up of 13 amino acids. Germline V gives CDR1 MNHEY, CDR2 SVGEGT. CDR3 coding DNA: TGTGCCAGCAGCATCGTGGTGGACTACGAGCAGTACTTC. Translating gives CASSIVVDYEQYF.

This clonotype came up a few times. The chain couples TRBV24-1 to TRBJ2-2; the D gene is possibly TRBD1 (6 bases). Trimming took 3 bases from V and 5 from J, leaving 9 bases between them. CDR3 size: 14 residues. The germline gives CDR1 KGHDR, CDR2 SFDVKD. As DNA, the CDR3 is TGTGCCACCAGTGATCTACAGGGTACCGGGGAGCTGTTTTTT. As protein: CATSDLQGTGELFF.

This clonotype has only one observation. The V gene is TRBV28, the J gene TRBJ1-2; D not resolved. The CDR3 spans 17 residues. In germline, CDR1 is MDHEN, CDR2 SYDVKM. Trimming took 3 bases from V and 0 from J, leaving 17 bases between them. The CDR3 reads CASSLVKGGDSNYGYTF. The CDR3 coding sequence is TGTGCCAGCAGTTTGGTAAAGGGCGGGGATTCTAACTATGGCTACACCTTC.

This clonotype was picked up many times. The chain links TRBV10-3 to TRBJ1-5; D is perhaps TRBD1 (6 bases). From germline, CDR1 is ENHRY and CDR2 SYGVKD. The V end was cut by 11 bases, the J end by 2 bases, with 16 bases between. The CDR3 length is 14 residues. CDR3: CAARGAQGNQPQHF. The CDR3 DNA reads as TGTGCCGCTAGGGGGGCGCAGGGCAATCAGCCCCAGCATTTT.

As to this clonotype: Lacking the conserved final phenylalanine or tryptophan, this CDR3 likely reflects a read error. The rearrangement joins TRBV5-5 to TRBJ2-2, with a weak D call TRBD1 (5 bases). Per the germline V gene, CDR1 is SGHKS and CDR2 is YYEKEE (reference sequence). This CDR3 contains 16 residues. Trimming removed 0 bases from V and 3 bases from J, with 12 bases in between. The CDR3 coding sequence is TGTGCCAGCAGCTTGGTGGGTAGGGGCGACACCGGGGAGCTGTTTTCT. Protein product: CASSLVGRGDTGELFS.

This clonotype was observed a handful of times. V gene TRBV30 combines with J gene TRBJ1-2; 7 bases map to TRBD1. The CDR3 spans 11 residues. V lost 7 bases, J lost 7 bases, and 6 bases stayed unmatched. Germline V gene sequence: CDR1 GTSNPN, CDR2 SVGIG (reference sequence). CDR3 in amino acids: CASDRVSGYTF. The CDR3 bases are TGTGCCTCCGACAGGGTCTCTGGCTACACCTTC.

A remark on this clonotype: The junction differs from germline at one of its ends, possibly a read error. The V call is TRBV5-1, the J call TRBJ1-1, with a possible D match to TRBD1 (5 bases). CDR1 SGHRS and CDR2 YFSETQ come from the germline V gene. The CDR3 loop spans 14 amino acids. The CDR3 nucleotides are TGCGCCGGCAGCGTAGGGGTTCCGGCGGATAAAGCTTTCTTT. Protein product: CAGSVGVPADKAFF.

This clonotype has at least ten counts. The chain has TRBV20-1 and TRBJ2-3; D might be TRBD2 (6 bases). Trimming stripped 0 bases from V and 7 bases from J, with 14 bases between. Germline V gene sequence: CDR1 DFQATT, CDR2 SNEGSKA (reference sequence). The CDR3 totals 14 residues. In DNA, the CDR3 is TGCAGTGCTAGAGATCCGGGAGTCACTAATACGCAGTATTTT. It specifies CSARDPGVTNTQYF.

There are many counts of this clonotype. The rearrangement links TRBV4-3 to TRBJ2-1, with 11 bases fitting TRBD2. The CDR3 is 17 amino acids. Looked up from germline, CDR1 is LGHNA and CDR2 is YSLEER. V lost 4 bases to trimming and J lost 2 bases; unmatched junction nucleotides: 7. In DNA, the CDR3 is TGCGCCAGCAGCCGCGGGACTAGCGGAGGTGCCTACAATGAGCAGTTCTTC. Translation: CASSRGTSGGAYNEQFF.

This clonotype was picked up a small number of times. The rearrangement links TRBV20-1 to TRBJ1-5, with D tentatively TRBD1 (6 bases). Trimming removed 5 bases from V and 6 bases from J, with 17 bases in between. The CDR3 is 14 amino acids. Germline V gene data show CDR1 as DFQATT and CDR2 as SNEGSKA (reference sequence). CDR3 loop: CSALNRVGSQPQHF. CDR3 sequence (DNA): TGCAGTGCTCTTAACAGGGTTGGGTCTCAGCCCCAGCATTTT.

J is TRBJ2-7 and V is TRBV6-1; D gene ambiguous. Trimming cost V 1 base and J 5 bases, with 12 bases left between them. This CDR3 region has 14 residues. Germline V gives CDR1 MNHNS, CDR2 SASEGT. The CDR3 is CASSEGSATHEQYF. The CDR3 coding sequence is TGTGCCAGCAGTGAAGGCTCAGCTACCCACGAGCAGTACTTC.

This clonotype occurred many times. V usage is TRBV7-3 and J usage is TRBJ1-1; D is possibly TRBD1 (5 bases). Germline V lookup: CDR1 SGHTA, CDR2 FQGTGA. The CDR3 consists of 13 residues. V dropped 5 bases and J dropped 5 bases, with 12 bases sitting between them. For the CDR3, the DNA is TGTGCCAGCAGCCTTGATCCAGGGACTGAAGCTTTCTTT. Encoded protein: CASSLDPGTEAFF.

This clonotype was observed many times. The CDR3 coding sequence is TGCAGCGTTGATGACTCGAGCAATACGCAGTATTTT. Translated: CSVDDSSNTQYF. The chain recombines TRBV29-1 with TRBJ2-3; D call uncertain. Trimming left V 3 bases short and J 7 bases short, with 11 bases between. The CDR3 has 12 amino acids. CDR1 is SQVTM, CDR2 ANQGSEA, per germline.

Many counts were recorded for this clonotype. V and J are TRBV2 and TRBJ2-1; 9 positions match TRBD1. After removal of 4 bases from V and 10 bases from J, the junction contained 5 bases not matched to a gene. The CDR3 is made up of 13 amino acids. Germline loops: CDR1 SNHLY, CDR2 FYNNEI. The CDR3, as DNA: TGTGCCAGCAGTGGTACAGGGGGCGGAGAGCAGTTCTTC. Encoded protein: CASSGTGGGEQFF.

This clonotype was picked up many times. The rearrangement joins TRBV10-1 to TRBJ2-7; D is unclear. The CDR3 sequence is 14 residues long. CDR1 and CDR2 from the germline V gene are WNHNN and SYGVQD (reference sequence). Deletions cut 3 bases from V and 4 bases from J, with 13 bases between. The CDR3 here is CASSEDPTKYEQYF. Here the CDR3 DNA reads TGCGCCAGCAGTGAAGACCCAACGAAGTACGAGCAGTACTTC.

In regard to this clonotype: A read error is possible here, since a much larger clone lies one base away. The V call is TRBV5-1, the J call TRBJ2-1, with 8 bases fitting TRBD1. CDR1 and CDR2 (germline): SGHRS, YFSETQ. The CDR3 is 15 residues long. CDR3 residues: CASSGDRTSYNEEFF. CDR3 sequence (DNA): TGCGCCAGCAGCGGGGACAGGACCTCCTACAATGAGGAGTTCTTC.